This TCR beta chain appears in the sequencing data of a study of CD8+ T cells in alopecia areata. Sequencing templates came from extracted RNA that was reverse transcribed into cDNA. The repertoire was sequenced with immunoSEQ multiplex PCR; TCRdb's copy has only in-frame clones and lacks some. Among about 190,000 clones listed, 45% to 65% were seen once. Stated treatment: oral pan-JAK inhibitor, 5-10 mg twice daily. From germline, CDR1 is MNHEY and CDR2 SVGAGI. CDR3 length equals 14 residues. V dropped 5 bases and J dropped 1 base, with 11 bases sitting between them. This sample comprised CD4+ T cells sorted from blood, obtained at week 4, from a patient treated with tofacitinib. The source is a human donor with alopecia areata. The chain uses TRBV6-5 and TRBJ2-5, with D tentatively TRBD1 (6 bases). The CDR3 loop is CASSANRVQETQYF. Here the CDR3 DNA reads TGTGCCAGCAGTGCCAACAGGGTCCAAGAGACCCAGTACTTC.